This passage covers 28 T cell receptor beta chains from one sample sequenced in a study of Ad26.COV2.S vaccination and SARS-CoV-2 variants. Sequenced by immunoSEQ multiplex PCR; TCRdb stores in-frame clones only, minus some. Here the sample spans hundreds of thousands of clones, around 89% being singletons. Treatment in this sample: 15 to 20 received Ad26.COV2.S at low or high dose, single or two shots; about 5 received placebo; per-sample allocation not given. On day 63 after the first injection, vaccine and placebo recipients gave samples. This specimen was peripheral blood, taken in a trial of Ad26.COV2.S vaccine versus placebo. The receptors stem from a person between 18 and 65 years old who received the Ad26.COV2.S COVID-19 vaccine or a placebo.

This clone was found once. The chain has TRBV11-2 and TRBJ2-3; 10 nucleotides match TRBD1. Germline CDR1 SGHAT, CDR2 FQNNGV. The trim removed 2 bases at V and 4 bases at J, leaving 3 bases unmatched. This CDR3 spans 15 amino acids. The CDR3 DNA reads TGTGCCAGCAGCTTATGGGACAGGGGTTCAGATACGCAGTATTTT. Protein product: CASSLWDRGSDTQYF.

This rearrangement joins TRBV5-1 to TRBJ2-3; maybe TRBD2 (7 bases). The CDR3 runs to 19 residues. With 9 bases removed from V and 2 bases from J, the gap between germline ends came to 31 bases. Germline V gene data show CDR1 as SGHRS and CDR2 as YFSETQ. The CDR3 DNA reads TGCGCCACATCAACAGGGTCCCTAAATCGGGGGGCCCTCACAGATACGCAGTATTTT. This sequence encodes CATSTGSLNRGALTDTQYF.

V and J are TRBV18 and TRBJ2-7, with D possibly TRBD2 on 6 matching bases. Trimming shortened V by 3 bases and J by 4 bases, and 10 bases separated the two germline ends. Germline values: CDR1 KGHSH, CDR2 LQKENI. This CDR3 region has 13 residues. The CDR3 DNA follows: TGTGCCAGCTCACCCCCCGGGGGATACGAGCAGTACTTC. It codes for CASSPPGGYEQYF.

The chain links TRBV15 to TRBJ1-5, with D perhaps matching TRBD1 (5 bases). The CDR3 is made up of 15 amino acids. From germline, CDR1 is LNHNV and CDR2 YYDKDF (reference sequence). Trimming pared 1 base from V and 2 bases from J, leaving 9 bases between. Here the CDR3 reads CATSRGQGGNQPQHF. CDR3 nucleotides: TGTGCCACCAGCAGAGGCCAGGGAGGCAATCAGCCCCAGCATTTT.

The J gene is TRBJ2-1, the V gene TRBV18, with D possibly TRBD1 on 5 matching bases. The CDR3 consists of 14 residues. Germline lookup yields CDR1 KGHSH and CDR2 LQKENI. Trimming pared 2 bases from V and 9 bases from J, leaving 14 bases between. The CDR3 DNA follows: TGTGCCAGCTCACCAGCTGGGGCTCTTGGTGAGCAGTTCTTC. It is translated as CASSPAGALGEQFF.

The chain links TRBV28 to TRBJ2-3, with 7 positions matching TRBD2. V lost 1 base, J lost 0 bases, and 7 bases stayed unmatched. The CDR3 runs to 17 residues. CDR1 and CDR2 from the germline V gene are MDHEN and SYDVKM. The CDR3 reads CASSLLGRVRSTDTQYF. The CDR3 nucleotides are TGTGCCAGCAGTTTATTGGGGAGGGTTAGAAGCACAGATACGCAGTATTTT.

The chain is built from TRBV28 and TRBJ2-2, with D perhaps TRBD2 (6 bases). V lost 5 bases to trimming and J lost 3 bases, with 16 bases between them. Germline values: CDR1 MDHEN, CDR2 SYDVKM. This CDR3 region has 16 residues. The CDR3 DNA reads as TGTGCCAGCAGTCAACCCCGGGAGTTCGACACCGGGGAGCTGTTTTTT. This encodes CASSQPREFDTGELFF.

The rearrangement links TRBV7-9 to TRBJ1-6; TRBD1 is a possible D gene (6 bases). Per the germline V gene, CDR1 is SEHNR and CDR2 is FQNEAQ (reference sequence). There are 15 residues in the CDR3. The V end was cut by 3 bases, the J end by 6 bases, with 12 bases between. The chain's CDR3 is CASSLRAGVNSPLHF. DNA of the CDR3: TGTGCCAGCAGCTTGCGGGCAGGGGTTAATTCACCCCTCCACTTT.

The gene calls are TRBV24-1 and TRBJ2-2; D possibly corresponds to TRBD2 (5 bases). CDR3 size: 19 residues. Deletions cut 1 base from V and 1 base from J, with 18 bases between. Germline loops: CDR1 KGHDR, CDR2 SFDVKD. In DNA, the CDR3 is TGTGCCACCAGTGATTTAGAGGCGGTTTCCGGGGTGAACACCGGGGAGCTGTTTTTT. As protein: CATSDLEAVSGVNTGELFF.

The J gene is TRBJ2-7, the V gene TRBV3-1 (or the pseudogene TRBV3-2); D may be TRBD2 (6 bases). The CDR3 sequence is 17 residues long. From germline, CDR1 is LGHDT and CDR2 YNNKEL (reference sequence). Deletions cut 3 bases from V and 2 bases from J, with 20 bases between. This CDR3 reads CASSHTKGGARAYEQYF. Written as DNA, the CDR3 is TGTGCCAGCAGCCACACCAAGGGAGGAGCTAGGGCCTACGAGCAGTACTTC.

This clone was counted only a few times. For the CDR3, the DNA is TGTGCCAGCAGCCGGGACAGGGGATACTATGGCTACACCTTC. Translating it yields CASSRDRGYYGYTF. The chain joins TRBV5-8 to TRBJ1-2, with 10 bases identical to TRBD1. Germline V lookup: CDR1 SGHTS, CDR2 YDEGEE. The CDR3 runs 14 residues. After removal of 4 bases from V and 3 bases from J, the junction contained 3 bases not matched to a gene.

Turning to this clone: The sample has other DNA sequences that encode this CDR3 too. The V gene is TRBV5-1, the J gene TRBJ1-1, with D tentatively TRBD1 (5 bases). CDR1 SGHRS and CDR2 YFSETQ come from the germline V gene. The CDR3 spans 15 residues. V lost 0 bases and J lost 0, with 9 bases in between. The CDR3 region is CASSLDAGVNTEAFF. The CDR3 nucleotides read TGCGCCAGCAGCTTGGATGCGGGGGTGAACACTGAAGCTTTCTTT.

V usage is TRBV6-5 and J usage is TRBJ2-2, with D possibly matching TRBD1 (6 bases). Germline CDR1 is MNHEY and CDR2 is SVGAGI. The germline V and J ends were trimmed by 2 bases and 1 base, with 11 bases remaining between them. CDR3 size: 16 residues. The CDR3 DNA reads as TGTGCCAGCAGTTACGTAGGGGGACGGAACACCGGGGAGCTGTTTTTT. Protein sequence: CASSYVGGRNTGELFF.

The chain uses TRBV6-5 and TRBJ1-6; D gene uncertain. Germline CDR1 reads MNHEY; CDR2 reads SVGAGI. The V and J ends lost 2 bases and 8 bases respectively, with 4 bases between them. CDR3 length equals 12 residues. CDR3 nucleotide sequence: TGTGCCAGCAGTTACGGCGATTCACCCCTCCACTTT. Translated, it gives CASSYGDSPLHF.

J is TRBJ2-2 and V is TRBV2, with TRBD1 identical over 7 bases. Germline CDR1 and CDR2: SNHLY and FYNNEI. Trimming removed 5 bases from V and 5 bases from J; junction bases left unmatched: 5. CDR3 length: 14 residues. The CDR3 loop reads CASSRQGGTGELFF. CDR3 nucleotides: TGTGCCAGCAGTAGACAGGGCGGGACCGGGGAGCTGTTTTTT.

The rearrangement joins TRBV19 to TRBJ2-5; TRBD2 agrees at 10 bases. Unmatched junction bases numbered 4, after V lost 1 base and J lost 5 bases. This CDR3 contains 15 residues. Per germline, CDR1 LNHDA and CDR2 SQIVND (reference sequence). The DNA of the CDR3 is TGTGCCAGTAGTATAGGCCTAGCGGGGGTTGAGACCCAGTACTTC. It yields the protein CASSIGLAGVETQYF.

The chain recombines TRBV10-1 with TRBJ1-2; maybe TRBD1 (6 bases). Trimming cost V 7 bases and J 0 bases, with 9 bases left between them. Germline CDR1 WNHNN, CDR2 SYGVQD (reference sequence). The CDR3 consists of 13 residues. The CDR3 protein is CASNRDTNYGYTF. The CDR3 nucleotides read TGCGCCAGCAACAGGGACACTAACTATGGCTACACCTTC.

V usage is TRBV6-2 or TRBV6-3 and J usage is TRBJ1-1; TRBD1 aligns across 9 bases. There are 16 residues in the CDR3. J was trimmed by 10 bases and V by 5 bases; bases with no gene match: 17. Germline assignment: CDR1 MNHEY and CDR2 SVGEGT. The CDR3 spells CASSDPGQGVFLGAFF. The CDR3 DNA reads TGTGCCAGCAGTGATCCGGGACAGGGCGTTTTTTTGGGAGCTTTCTTT.

This clone was counted once. The rearrangement joins TRBV7-3 to TRBJ2-1, with 8 positions matching TRBD2. This CDR3 has 13 residues. CDR1 SGHTA and CDR2 FQGTGA come from the germline V gene. Trimming removed 4 bases from V and 7 bases from J; junction bases left unmatched: 3. The CDR3 sequence: CASSSGLVNEQFF. CDR3 bases: TGTGCCAGCAGCTCGGGACTAGTTAATGAGCAGTTCTTC. Variable domain in full (rest from reference TRBV7-3 and TRBJ2-1): GAGVSQTPSNKVTEKGKYVELRCDPISGHTALYWYRQSLGQGPEFLIYFQGTGAADDSGLPNDRFFAVRPEGSVSTLKIQRTERGDSAVYLCASSSGLVNEQFFGPGTRLTVL.

The chain combines TRBV27 with TRBJ2-1, with 8 positions matching TRBD1. The ends lost 2 bases at V and 2 bases at J; junction bases unmatched: 2. Germline CDR1 reads MNHEY; CDR2 reads SMNVEV (reference sequence). The CDR3 consists of 15 residues. The CDR3 DNA is TGTGCCAGCAGTTTAAGCAGGGGGCCCTACAATGAGCAGTTCTTC. This encodes CASSLSRGPYNEQFF.

The chain couples TRBV5-1 to TRBJ2-1; 8 nucleotides line up with TRBD1. CDR3 length: 15 amino acids. The V gene end was trimmed by 1 base and the J gene end by 6 bases; junction bases not matched to a gene: 6. In germline, CDR1 is SGHRS, CDR2 YFSETQ. CDR3 sequence: CASSLQQGEGNEQFF. Here the CDR3 DNA reads TGCGCCAGCAGCTTGCAACAGGGGGAAGGCAATGAGCAGTTCTTC.

The chain couples TRBV10-3 to TRBJ1-2; D might be TRBD1 (5 bases). With 4 bases removed from V and 3 bases from J, the gap between germline ends came to 12 bases. Germline loops: CDR1 ENHRY, CDR2 SYGVKD. The CDR3 length is 14 residues. DNA of the CDR3: TGTGCCATCAGTGTTACTGGGGGGGACTATGGCTACACCTTC. It yields the protein CAISVTGGDYGYTF.

In DNA form, the CDR3 reads TGTGCCAGCAGTTACACAGGGACAGTTAACTATGGCTACACCTTC. Its translation is CASSYTGTVNYGYTF. The J gene is TRBJ1-2, the V gene TRBV6-5; TRBD1 matches 7 bases. Germline V gene lookup returns CDR1 MNHEY and CDR2 SVGAGI. V trimming: 2 bases; J trimming: 1 base; junction bases outside the gene matches: 4. The CDR3 runs to 15 residues.

The V and J genes are TRBV18 and TRBJ2-7; D is unclear. This CDR3 region has 14 residues. The germline gives CDR1 KGHSH, CDR2 LQKENI. Trimming shortened V by 3 bases and J by 3 bases, and 12 bases separated the two germline ends. As DNA, the CDR3 is TGTGCCAGCTCACCGGCAAGTTCCTTCTACGAGCAGTACTTC. Its translation is CASSPASSFYEQYF.

J is TRBJ2-3 and V is TRBV28; tentatively, D is TRBD1 or TRBD2 (6 bases each). This CDR3 region has 15 residues. Germline CDR1 and CDR2: MDHEN and SYDVKM. The V and J ends lost 3 bases and 0 bases respectively, with 10 bases between them. CDR3 in amino acids: CASSFPGASTDTQYF. In DNA, the CDR3 is TGTGCCAGCAGTTTCCCGGGGGCTAGCACAGATACGCAGTATTTT.

This chain links TRBV28 with TRBJ2-5, with TRBD2 identical over 8 bases. CDR1 and CDR2 from the germline V gene are MDHEN and SYDVKM. The CDR3 is made up of 12 amino acids. Germline trimming cut 7 bases from V and 4 bases from J; bases unmatched to any gene: 2. The CDR3 DNA follows: TGTGCCAGCAACGGGGGGGGAGAGACCCAGTACTTC. Translating gives CASNGGGETQYF. The variable domain in full, with the rest retrieved from reference TRBV28 and TRBJ2-5, is DVKVTQSSRYLVKRTGEKVFLECVQDMDHENMFWYRQDPGLGLRLIYFSYDVKMKEKGDIPEGYSVSREKKERFSLILESASTNQTSMYLCASNGGGETQYFGPGTRLLVL.

The V gene is TRBV18, the J gene TRBJ1-6; D is undetermined. V was clipped by 3 bases and J by 5 bases, with 14 bases between them. Per germline, CDR1 KGHSH and CDR2 LQKENI. This CDR3 comprises 16 residues. The CDR3 protein is CASSPQRRRDNSPLHF. The CDR3 bases are TGTGCCAGCTCACCTCAGCGCCGGCGGGATAATTCACCCCTCCACTTT.

This clone was observed a single time. The CDR3 sequence: CASSLVAGGGELFF. DNA for the CDR3: TGTGCCAGCAGTTTGGTGGCGGGAGGAGGGGAGCTGTTTTTT. V gene TRBV6-5 combines with J gene TRBJ2-2; 8 nucleotides line up with TRBD2. With V trimmed by 4 bases and J by 8 bases, 6 bases remained unmatched. The CDR3 has 14 amino acids. Germline CDR1 is MNHEY and CDR2 is SVGAGI.